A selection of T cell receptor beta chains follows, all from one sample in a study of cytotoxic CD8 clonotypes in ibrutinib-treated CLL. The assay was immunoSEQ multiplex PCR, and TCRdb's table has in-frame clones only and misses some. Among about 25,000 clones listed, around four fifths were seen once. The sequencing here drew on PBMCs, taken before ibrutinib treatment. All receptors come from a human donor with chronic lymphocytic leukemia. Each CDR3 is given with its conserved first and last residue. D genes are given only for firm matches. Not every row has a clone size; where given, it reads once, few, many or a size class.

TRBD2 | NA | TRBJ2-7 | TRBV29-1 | TGCAGCGCAGCGGGACTCATCTCCTACGAGCAGTACTTC | CSAAGLISYEQYF
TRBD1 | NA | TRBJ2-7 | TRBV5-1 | TGCGCCAGCAGCTTGGACGGGGACAGGGGCTACGAGCAGTACTTC | CASSLDGDRGYEQYF
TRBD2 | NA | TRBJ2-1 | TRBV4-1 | TGCGCCAGCAGCCTACTAGCGGAGGCAGGTGAGCAGTTCTTC | CASSLLAEAGEQFF
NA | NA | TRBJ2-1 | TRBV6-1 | TGTGCCAGCAGGGGACCGGGACGGAACAATGAGCAGTTCTTC | CASRGPGRNNEQFF
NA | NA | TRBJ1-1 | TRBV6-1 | TGTGCCAGCAGTGAATCGACACTCGTTAACACTGAAGCTTTCTTT | CASSESTLVNTEAFF
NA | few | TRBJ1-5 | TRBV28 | TGTGCCAGCAGTTTAGCCGATCAGCCCCAGCATTTT | CASSLADQPQHF
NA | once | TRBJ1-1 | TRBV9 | TGTGCCAGCACCGATGGGCTCGGGGACACTGAAGCTTTCTTT | CASTDGLGDTEAFF
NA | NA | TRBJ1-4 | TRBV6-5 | TGTGCCAGCAGGGAAAGGTTTTATGAAAAACTGTTTTTT | CASRERFYEKLFF
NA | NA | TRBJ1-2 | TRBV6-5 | TGTGCCAGCAGCTTCGACCCTACAGGGCGTTATGGCTACACCTTC | CASSFDPTGRYGYTF
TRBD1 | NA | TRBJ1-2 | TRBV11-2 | TGTGCCAGCAGTCAAGGGACAGGGGGCCTCTATGGCTACACCTTC | CASSQGTGGLYGYTF
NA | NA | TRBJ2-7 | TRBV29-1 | TGCAGCGTCGACTCAAGACAGGGAGGCTACGAGCAGTACTTC | CSVDSRQGGYEQYF
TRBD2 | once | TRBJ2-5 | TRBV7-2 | TGTGCCAGCAGCCGATCGGGGGGAGTAGAGACCCAGTACTTC | CASSRSGGVETQYF
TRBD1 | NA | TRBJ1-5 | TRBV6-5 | TGTGCCAGCAGTCCGGACAGGGTGGGGAATCAGCCCCAGCATTTT | CASSPDRVGNQPQHF
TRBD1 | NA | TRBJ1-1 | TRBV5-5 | TGTGCCAGCAGCGAACAGGGGGCGAAGAACACTGAAGCTTTCTTT | CASSEQGAKNTEAFF
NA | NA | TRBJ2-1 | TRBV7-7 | TGTGCCAGCAGCTTAAAAGTGGGGAGTGAGCAGTTCTTC | CASSLKVGSEQFF
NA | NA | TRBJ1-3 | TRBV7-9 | TGTGCCAGCAGCCTGGCGGGGACACCCGGAAACACCATATATTTT | CASSLAGTPGNTIYF
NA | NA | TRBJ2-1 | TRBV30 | TGTGCCTGGAGTATCGGGAATGAGCAGTTCTTC | CAWSIGNEQFF
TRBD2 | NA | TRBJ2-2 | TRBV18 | TGTGCCAGCTCTCAAGAGCCTAGCGGGAGTCTGCCCGGGGAGCTGTTTTTT | CASSQEPSGSLPGELFF
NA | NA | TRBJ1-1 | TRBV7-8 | TGTGCCAGCAGCCCAAGGGGGGGGATGAACACTGAAGCTTTCTTT | CASSPRGGMNTEAFF
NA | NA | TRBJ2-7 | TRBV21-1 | TGTGCCAGCAGCAAAGTGCCGGGGACCTCCTACGAGCAGTACTTC | CASSKVPGTSYEQYF
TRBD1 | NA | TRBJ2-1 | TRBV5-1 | TGCGCCAGCAGCTTGACAGGGGCGGCCTCCTACAATGAGCAGTTCTTC | CASSLTGAASYNEQFF
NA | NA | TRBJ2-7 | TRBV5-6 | TGTGCCAGCAGTCCCCGGAATCGGGCCCTAACTGGGCAGTACTTC | CASSPRNRALTGQYF
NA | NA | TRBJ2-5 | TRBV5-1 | TGCGCCAGCAGCTATTACAGTACCCAAGAGACCCAGTACTTC | CASSYYSTQETQYF
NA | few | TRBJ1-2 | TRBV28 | TGTGCCAGCAGTTTAGAGGGCCAAGCTAACTATGGCTACACCTTC | CASSLEGQANYGYTF
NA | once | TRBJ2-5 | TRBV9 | TGTGCCAGCAGCCTGGGGGTCCCGGGAAGAGCAAAACAAGAGACCCAGTACTTC | CASSLGVPGRAKQETQYF
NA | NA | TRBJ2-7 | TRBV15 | TGTGCCACCAGCAGAGATCTAACGGGAGCTCGCGAGCAGTACTTC | CATSRDLTGAREQYF
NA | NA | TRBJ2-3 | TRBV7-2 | TGTGCCAGCAGCCCGCGGACTCGTGGACGAGATACGCAGTATTTT | CASSPRTRGRDTQYF
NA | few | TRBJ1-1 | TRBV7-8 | TGTGCCAGCAGCTTTGAGCCAGAGAACACTGAAGCTTTCTTT | CASSFEPENTEAFF
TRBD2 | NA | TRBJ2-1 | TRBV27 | TGTGCCAGCAGTCTCCGGGACTACCGTGGCGATGAGCAGTTCTTC | CASSLRDYRGDEQFF
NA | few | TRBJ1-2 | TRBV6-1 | TGTGCCAGCAGTCCGAGGGGGACTAGAGGCTACACCTTC | CASSPRGTRGYTF
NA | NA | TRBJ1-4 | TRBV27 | TGTGCCAGCAGTTCCCAAATCAATGAAAAACTGTTTTTT | CASSSQINEKLFF
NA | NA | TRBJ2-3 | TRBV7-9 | TGTGCCAGCAGCAGGGACACAGATACGCAGTATTTT | CASSRDTDTQYF
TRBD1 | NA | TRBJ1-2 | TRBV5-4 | TGTGCCAGCAGACCTGACAGGGGGCTCTATGGCTACACCTTC | CASRPDRGLYGYTF
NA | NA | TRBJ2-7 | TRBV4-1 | TGCGCCAGCAGCCAAGATAAGGTAGTCGGAGTCAGCTCCTACGAGCAGTACTTC | CASSQDKVVGVSSYEQYF
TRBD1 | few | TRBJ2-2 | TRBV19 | TGTGCCAGTAGTACCTCGACAGGGTTGAGTCCCGGGGAGCTGTTTTTT | CASSTSTGLSPGELFF
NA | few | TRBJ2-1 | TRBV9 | TGTGCCAGCAGCGTAGTTGGAGCATATGAGCAGTTCTTC | CASSVVGAYEQFF
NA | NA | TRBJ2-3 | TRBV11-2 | TGTGCCAGCAGCATGGGGGAGACGGCAGATACGCAGTATTTT | CASSMGETADTQYF
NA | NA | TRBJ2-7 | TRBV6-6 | TGTGCCAGCAGTTACTCGGACAGCAACGAGCAGTACTTC | CASSYSDSNEQYF
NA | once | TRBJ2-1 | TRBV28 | TGTGCCAGCAGTTCCATACAGGGTAGCTCCTACAATGAGCAGTTCTTC | CASSSIQGSSYNEQFF
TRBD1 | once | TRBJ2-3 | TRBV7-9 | TGTGCCAGCAGCTTCGGGACAGGGGGCTCTTCCAATACGCAGTATTTT | CASSFGTGGSSNTQYF
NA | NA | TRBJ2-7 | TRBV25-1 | TGTGCCAGCAGTGATTCCGAGGGCCAAAACGAGCAGTACTTC | CASSDSEGQNEQYF
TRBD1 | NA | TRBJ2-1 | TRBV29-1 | TGCAGCGTTGAACGACCGGGGGACAGGGGGTCCTACAATGAGCAGTTCTTC | CSVERPGDRGSYNEQFF
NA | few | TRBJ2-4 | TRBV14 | TGTGCCAGCAGTCTCGGCTCCAAAAACATTCAGTACTTC | CASSLGSKNIQYF
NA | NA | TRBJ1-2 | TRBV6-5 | TGTGCCAGCAGTTACGAGGGGGACTATGGCTACACCTTC | CASSYEGDYGYTF
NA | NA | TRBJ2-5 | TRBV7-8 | TGTGCCAGCAGCTTAGGGCCGGGAAGAGAGACCCAGTACTTC | CASSLGPGRETQYF
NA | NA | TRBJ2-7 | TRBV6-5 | TGTGCCAGCAGGCGGGGCAAAACCTACGAGCAGTACTTC | CASRRGKTYEQYF
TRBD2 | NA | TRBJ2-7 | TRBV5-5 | TGTGCCAGCAGCTTGGGTCTAGCGGAGACCTACGAGCAGTACTTC | CASSLGLAETYEQYF
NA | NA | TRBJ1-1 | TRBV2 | TGTGCCAGCAGTGAATTTTTGTTGAACACTGAAGCTTTCTTT | CASSEFLLNTEAFF
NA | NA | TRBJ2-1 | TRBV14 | TGTGCCAGCAGCCAAGAATGGGCAGGCTCGTACCGATCCAATGAGCAGTTCTTC | CASSQEWAGSYRSNEQFF
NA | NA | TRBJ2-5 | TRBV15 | TGTGCCACCAGCAGAGATGTGGAGACCCAGTACTTC | CATSRDVETQYF
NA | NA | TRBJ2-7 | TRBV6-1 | TGTGCCAGCAGATATACAGGGAGACACGAGCAGTACTTC | CASRYTGRHEQYF